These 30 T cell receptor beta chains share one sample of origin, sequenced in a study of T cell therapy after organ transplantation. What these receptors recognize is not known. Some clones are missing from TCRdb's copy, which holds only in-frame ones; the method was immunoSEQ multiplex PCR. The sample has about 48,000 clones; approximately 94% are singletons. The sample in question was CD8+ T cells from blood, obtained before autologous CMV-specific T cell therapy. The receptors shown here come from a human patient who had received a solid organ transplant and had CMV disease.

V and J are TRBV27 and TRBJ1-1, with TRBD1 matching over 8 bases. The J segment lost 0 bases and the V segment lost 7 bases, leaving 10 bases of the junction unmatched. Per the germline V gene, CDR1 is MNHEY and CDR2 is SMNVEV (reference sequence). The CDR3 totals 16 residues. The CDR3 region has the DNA TGTGCCAGCAACCCTTTGCCGGGACAGGTGAACACTGAAGCTTTCTTT. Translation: CASNPLPGQVNTEAFF.

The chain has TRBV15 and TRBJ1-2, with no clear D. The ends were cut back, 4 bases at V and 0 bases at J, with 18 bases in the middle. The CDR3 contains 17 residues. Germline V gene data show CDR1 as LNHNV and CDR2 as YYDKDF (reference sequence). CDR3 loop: CATSTLPTREPNYGYTF. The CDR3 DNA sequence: TGTGCCACCAGCACGCTCCCCACCCGGGAACCTAACTATGGCTACACCTTC.

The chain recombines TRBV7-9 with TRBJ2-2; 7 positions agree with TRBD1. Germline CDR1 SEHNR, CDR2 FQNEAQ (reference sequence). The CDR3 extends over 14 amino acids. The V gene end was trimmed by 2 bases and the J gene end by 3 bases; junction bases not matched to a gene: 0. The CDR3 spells CASSLTGDTGELFF. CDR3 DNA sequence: TGTGCCAGCAGCTTAACAGGGGACACCGGGGAGCTGTTTTTT.

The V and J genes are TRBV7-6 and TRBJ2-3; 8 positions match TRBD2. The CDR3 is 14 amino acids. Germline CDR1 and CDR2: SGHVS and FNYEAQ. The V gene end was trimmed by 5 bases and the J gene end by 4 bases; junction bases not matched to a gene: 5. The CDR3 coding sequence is TGTGCCAGCAGCCCAGGACTAGCAGCAGATACGCAGTATTTT. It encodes CASSPGLAADTQYF.

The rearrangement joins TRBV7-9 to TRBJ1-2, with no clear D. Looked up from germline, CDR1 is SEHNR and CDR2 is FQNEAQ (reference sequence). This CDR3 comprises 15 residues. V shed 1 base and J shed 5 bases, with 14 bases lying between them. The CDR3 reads CASSLGGNIRYGYTF. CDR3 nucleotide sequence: TGTGCCAGCAGCTTAGGAGGAAACATACGGTATGGCTACACCTTC.

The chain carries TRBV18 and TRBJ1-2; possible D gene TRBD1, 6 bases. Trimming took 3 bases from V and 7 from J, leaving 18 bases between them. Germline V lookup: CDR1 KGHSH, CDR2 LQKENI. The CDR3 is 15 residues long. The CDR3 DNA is TGTGCCAGCTCACCTTTCGACAGGACGAACACTGGCTACACCTTC. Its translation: CASSPFDRTNTGYTF.

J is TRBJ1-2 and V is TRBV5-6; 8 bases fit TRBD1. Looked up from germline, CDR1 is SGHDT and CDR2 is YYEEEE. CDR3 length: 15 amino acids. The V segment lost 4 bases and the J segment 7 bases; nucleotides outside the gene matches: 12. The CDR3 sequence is CASSVTGQGSLGYTF. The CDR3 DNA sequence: TGTGCCAGCAGCGTCACCGGACAGGGCTCTCTTGGCTACACCTTC.

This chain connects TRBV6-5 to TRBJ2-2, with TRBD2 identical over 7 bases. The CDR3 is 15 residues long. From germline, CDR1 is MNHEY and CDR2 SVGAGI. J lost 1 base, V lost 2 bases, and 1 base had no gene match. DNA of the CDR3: TGTGCCAGCAGTTACCTAGCGGAGAACACCGGGGAGCTGTTTTTT. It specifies CASSYLAENTGELFF.

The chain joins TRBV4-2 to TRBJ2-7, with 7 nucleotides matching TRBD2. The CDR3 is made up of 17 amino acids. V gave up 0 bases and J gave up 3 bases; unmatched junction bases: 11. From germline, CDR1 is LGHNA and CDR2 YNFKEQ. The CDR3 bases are TGTGCCAGCAGCCAAGATCTTAGGCTAGCGGTCCACTACGAGCAGTACTTC. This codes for CASSQDLRLAVHYEQYF.

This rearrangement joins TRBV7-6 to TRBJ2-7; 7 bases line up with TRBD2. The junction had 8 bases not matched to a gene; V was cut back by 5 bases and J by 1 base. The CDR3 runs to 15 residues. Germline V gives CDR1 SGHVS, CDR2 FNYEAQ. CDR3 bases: TGTGCCAGCAGCGACTTGGGCGGGAGATCCTACGAGCAGTACTTC. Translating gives CASSDLGGRSYEQYF.

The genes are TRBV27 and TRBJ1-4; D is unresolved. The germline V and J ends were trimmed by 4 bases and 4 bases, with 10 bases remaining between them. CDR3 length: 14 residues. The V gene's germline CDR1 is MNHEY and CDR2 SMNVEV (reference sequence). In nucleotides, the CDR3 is TGTGCCAGCAGTTCTCTCGGAGGTAATGAAAAACTGTTTTTT. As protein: CASSSLGGNEKLFF.

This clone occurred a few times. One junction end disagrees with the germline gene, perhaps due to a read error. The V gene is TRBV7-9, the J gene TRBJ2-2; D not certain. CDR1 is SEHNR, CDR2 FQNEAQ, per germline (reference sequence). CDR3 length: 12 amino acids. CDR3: CASSSRPIHTQF. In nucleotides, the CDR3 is TGTGCCAGCAGCTCGCGCCCGATTCACACCCAATTT.

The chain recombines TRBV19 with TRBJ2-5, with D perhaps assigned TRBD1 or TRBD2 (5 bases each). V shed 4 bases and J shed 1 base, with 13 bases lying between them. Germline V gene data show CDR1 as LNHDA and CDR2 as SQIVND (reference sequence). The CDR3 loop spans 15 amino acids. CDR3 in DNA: TGTGCCAGTAGTAACCCCCGGGGCGCCCAAGAGACCCAGTACTTC. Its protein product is CASSNPRGAQETQYF.

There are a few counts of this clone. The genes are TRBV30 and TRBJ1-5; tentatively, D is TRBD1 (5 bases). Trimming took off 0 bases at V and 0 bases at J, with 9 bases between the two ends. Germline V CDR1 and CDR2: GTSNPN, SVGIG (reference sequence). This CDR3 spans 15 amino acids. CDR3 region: CAWSVGDFSNQPQHF. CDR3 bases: TGTGCCTGGAGTGTAGGGGACTTTAGCAATCAGCCCCAGCATTTT.

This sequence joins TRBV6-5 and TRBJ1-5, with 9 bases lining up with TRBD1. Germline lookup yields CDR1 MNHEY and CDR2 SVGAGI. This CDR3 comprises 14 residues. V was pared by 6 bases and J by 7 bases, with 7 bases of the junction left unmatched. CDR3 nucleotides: TGTGCCAGCAGCTCCGACAGGGGGGGACAGCCCCAGCATTTT. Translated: CASSSDRGGQPQHF.

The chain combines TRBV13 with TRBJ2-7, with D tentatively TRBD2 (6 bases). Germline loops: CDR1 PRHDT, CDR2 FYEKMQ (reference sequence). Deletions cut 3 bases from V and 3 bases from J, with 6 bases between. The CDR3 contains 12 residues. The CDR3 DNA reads TGTGCCAGCAGCTTGGGGGGCTACGAGCAGTACTTC. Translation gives CASSLGGYEQYF.

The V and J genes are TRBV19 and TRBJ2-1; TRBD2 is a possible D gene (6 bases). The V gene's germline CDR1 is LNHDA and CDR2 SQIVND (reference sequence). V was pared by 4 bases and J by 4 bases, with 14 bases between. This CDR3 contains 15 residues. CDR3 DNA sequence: TGTGCCAGTAGTACTGGACTACCCCCGTACAATGAGCAGTTCTTC. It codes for CASSTGLPPYNEQFF.

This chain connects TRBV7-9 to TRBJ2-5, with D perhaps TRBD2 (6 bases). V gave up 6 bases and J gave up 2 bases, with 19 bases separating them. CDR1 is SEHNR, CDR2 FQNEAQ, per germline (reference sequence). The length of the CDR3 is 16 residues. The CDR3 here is CASSPLPGEGQETQYF. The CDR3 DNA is TGTGCCAGCAGTCCTCTCCCGGGAGAAGGGCAAGAGACCCAGTACTTC.

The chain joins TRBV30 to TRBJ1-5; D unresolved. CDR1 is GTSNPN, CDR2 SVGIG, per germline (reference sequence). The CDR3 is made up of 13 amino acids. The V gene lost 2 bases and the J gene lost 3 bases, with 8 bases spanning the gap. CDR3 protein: CAWSLGNNQPQHF. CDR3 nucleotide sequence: TGTGCCTGGAGTTTGGGAAACAATCAGCCCCAGCATTTT.

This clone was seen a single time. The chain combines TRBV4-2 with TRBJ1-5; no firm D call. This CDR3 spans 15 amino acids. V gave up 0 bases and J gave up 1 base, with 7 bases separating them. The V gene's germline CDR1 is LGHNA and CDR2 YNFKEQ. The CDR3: CASSQEEGSNQPQHF. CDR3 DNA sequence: TGTGCCAGCAGCCAAGAGGAAGGGAGCAATCAGCCCCAGCATTTT.

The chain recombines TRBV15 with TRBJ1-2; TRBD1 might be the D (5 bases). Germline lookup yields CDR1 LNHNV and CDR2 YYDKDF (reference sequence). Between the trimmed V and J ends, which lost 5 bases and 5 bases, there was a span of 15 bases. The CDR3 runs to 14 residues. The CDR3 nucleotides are TGTGCCACCAGCCGGACGGAGGGACCATATGGCTACACCTTC. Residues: CATSRTEGPYGYTF.

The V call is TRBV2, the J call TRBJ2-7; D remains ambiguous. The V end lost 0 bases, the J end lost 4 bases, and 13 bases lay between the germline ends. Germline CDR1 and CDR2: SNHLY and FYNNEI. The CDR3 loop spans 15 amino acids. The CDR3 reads CASSEALGFGYEQYF. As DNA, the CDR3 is TGTGCCAGCAGTGAAGCGCTAGGTTTTGGTTACGAGCAGTACTTC. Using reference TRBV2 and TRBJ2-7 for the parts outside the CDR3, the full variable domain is EPEVTQTPSHQVTQMGQEVILRCVPISNHLYFYWYRQILGQKVEFLVSFYNNEISEKSEIFDDQFSVERPDGSNFTLKIRSTKLEDSAMYFCASSEALGFGYEQYFGPGTRLTVT.

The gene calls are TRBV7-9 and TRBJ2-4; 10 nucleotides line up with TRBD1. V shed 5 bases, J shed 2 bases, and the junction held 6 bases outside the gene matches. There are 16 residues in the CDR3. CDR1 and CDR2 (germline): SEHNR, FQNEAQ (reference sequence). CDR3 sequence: CASSTGQGFPKNIQYF. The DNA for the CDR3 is TGTGCCAGCAGCACGGGACAGGGGTTTCCCAAAAACATTCAGTACTTC.

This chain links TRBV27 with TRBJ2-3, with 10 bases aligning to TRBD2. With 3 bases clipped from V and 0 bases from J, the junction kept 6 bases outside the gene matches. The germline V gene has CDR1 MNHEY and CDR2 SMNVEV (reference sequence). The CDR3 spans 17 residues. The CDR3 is CASSFFRTSGSTDTQYF. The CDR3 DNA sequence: TGTGCCAGCAGTTTCTTCCGGACTAGCGGTAGCACAGATACGCAGTATTTT.

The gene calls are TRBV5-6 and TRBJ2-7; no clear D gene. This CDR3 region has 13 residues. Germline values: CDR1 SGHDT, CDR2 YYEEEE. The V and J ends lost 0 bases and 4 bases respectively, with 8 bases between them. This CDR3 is CASSLAESYEQYF. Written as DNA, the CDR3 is TGTGCCAGCAGCTTGGCAGAGTCTTACGAGCAGTACTTC.

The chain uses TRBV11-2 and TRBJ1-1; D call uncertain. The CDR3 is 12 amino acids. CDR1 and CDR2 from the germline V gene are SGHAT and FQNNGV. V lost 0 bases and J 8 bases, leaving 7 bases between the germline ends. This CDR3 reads CASSLDRPEAFF. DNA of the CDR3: TGTGCCAGCAGCTTAGATAGACCCGAAGCTTTCTTT.

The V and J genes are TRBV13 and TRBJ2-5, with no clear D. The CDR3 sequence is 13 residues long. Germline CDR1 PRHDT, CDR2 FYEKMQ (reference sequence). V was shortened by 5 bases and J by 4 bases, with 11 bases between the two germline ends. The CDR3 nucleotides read TGTGCCAGCAGCGAACCCTCAACAGAGACCCAGTACTTC. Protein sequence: CASSEPSTETQYF. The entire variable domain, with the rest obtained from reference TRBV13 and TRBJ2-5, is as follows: AAGVIQSPRHLIKEKRETATLKCYPIPRHDTVYWYQQGPGQDPQFLISFYEKMQSDKGSIPDRFSAQQFSDYHSELNMSSLELGDSALYFCASSEPSTETQYFGPGTRLLVL.

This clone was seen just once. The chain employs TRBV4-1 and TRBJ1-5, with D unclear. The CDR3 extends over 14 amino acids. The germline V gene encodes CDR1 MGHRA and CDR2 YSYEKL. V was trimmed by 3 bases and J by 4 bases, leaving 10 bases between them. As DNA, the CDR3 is TGCGCCAGCAGCCACGCCCCTGAAAATCAGCCCCAGCATTTT. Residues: CASSHAPENQPQHF.

The CDR3 loop is CASSPGQGVWATEAFF. The CDR3 DNA reads as TGCGCCAGCAGCCCGGGACAGGGGGTTTGGGCAACTGAAGCTTTCTTT. The chain uses TRBV5-1 and TRBJ1-1; 11 nucleotides align to TRBD1. This CDR3 region has 16 residues. The trim removed 4 bases at V and 5 bases at J, leaving 10 bases unmatched. The germline V gene has CDR1 SGHRS and CDR2 YFSETQ.

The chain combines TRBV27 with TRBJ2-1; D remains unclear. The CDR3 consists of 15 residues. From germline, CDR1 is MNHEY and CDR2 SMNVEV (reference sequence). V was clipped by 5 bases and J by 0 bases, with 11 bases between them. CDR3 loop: CASSPSFSSYNEQFF. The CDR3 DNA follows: TGTGCCAGCAGTCCGTCATTTAGCTCCTACAATGAGCAGTTCTTC.